This T cell receptor beta chain was captured by sequencing in a study of cytotoxic CD8 clonotypes in ibrutinib-treated CLL. For the study at large: For this cohort, patients were around eleven relapsed/refractory and approximately 15 treatment-naive, while 17 were IGHV unmutated.

CDR3 length: 15 residues. CDR1 is SGHAT, CDR2 FQNNGV, per germline. The V end was cut by 5 bases, the J end by 0 bases, with 8 bases between. Overall study findings and caveats: Baseline levels of clonality went above those of age-matched healthy donors and moved with circulating CD8+ T-cell counts.

Method: immunoSEQ multiplex PCR; TCRdb's copy keeps in-frame clones and lacks some. The table records about 63,000 clones, 65% to 75% of them present only once. This clone has just a few counts. As yet, its antigen is unknown. The rearrangement uses TRBV11-2 and TRBJ2-6, with D maybe TRBD1 (6 bases). The receptor's source is a human donor with chronic lymphocytic leukemia. This specimen consisted of PBMCs, obtained after 12 months of ibrutinib treatment. CDR3 amino acids: CASSPDSSGANVLTF. Here the CDR3 DNA reads TGTGCCAGCAGCCCGGACAGCTCTGGGGCCAACGTCCTGACTTTC. Full variable domain (missing parts from reference TRBV11-2 and TRBJ2-6): EAGVAQSPRYKIIEKRQSVAFWCNPISGHATLYWYQQILGQGPKLLIQFQNNGVVDDSQLPKDRFSAERLKGVDSTLKIQPAKLEDSAVYLCASSPDSSGANVLTFGAGSRLTVL.